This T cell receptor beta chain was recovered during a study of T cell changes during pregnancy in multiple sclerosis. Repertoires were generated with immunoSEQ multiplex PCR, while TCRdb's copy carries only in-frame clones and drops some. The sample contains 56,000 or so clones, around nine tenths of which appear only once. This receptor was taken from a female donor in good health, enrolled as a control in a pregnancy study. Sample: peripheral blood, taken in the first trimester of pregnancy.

The CDR3, as DNA: TGTGCCAGCAGTTTTGAGGGCAGAGATGAAAAACTGTTTTTT. Protein sequence: CASSFEGRDEKLFF. The chain is built from TRBV28 and TRBJ1-4; D gene uncertain. Germline V gives CDR1 MDHEN, CDR2 SYDVKM. V was trimmed by 3 bases and J by 6 bases, leaving 11 bases between them. CDR3 length equals 14 residues. Variable domain in full (rest from reference TRBV28 and TRBJ1-4): DVKVTQSSRYLVKRTGEKVFLECVQDMDHENMFWYRQDPGLGLRLIYFSYDVKMKEKGDIPEGYSVSREKKERFSLILESASTNQTSMYLCASSFEGRDEKLFFGSGTQLSVL.